These T cell receptor beta chains were read from a single sample in a study of T cells after posttransplantation cyclophosphamide. Sequencing used immunoSEQ multiplex PCR; TCRdb keeps in-frame clones, though not all of them. The table includes under 40,000 clones, roughly 90% detected once. The material sequenced was naive CD4+ T cells sorted from blood. These receptors originate from a young man in good health and a related stem cell transplant donor. CDR3s include the opening cysteine and the closing phenylalanine or tryptophan. A D gene is named only where the DNA matches it firmly. Rows may omit the clone size; those that give it use once, few, many or a size class.

>TRBJ1-1|TRBD1|NA|TRBV7-3
TGTGCCAGCAGCTTAGCGGGCACAGGGGTGAACACTGAAGCTTTCTTT
CASSLAGTGVNTEAFF
>TRBJ2-5|NA|NA|TRBV5-4
TGTGCCAGCAGCCTCGGGTTAGAAGAGACCCAGTACTTC
CASSLGLEETQYF
>TRBJ1-1|NA|NA|TRBV7-9
TGTGCCAGCAGCTTAGATATCCCCAACACTGAAGCTTTCTTT
CASSLDIPNTEAFF
>TRBJ2-2|NA|NA|TRBV6-1
TGTGCCGGTAGAAAACAGGGATTTGCCGGGGAGCTGTTTTTT
CAGRKQGFAGELFF
>TRBJ1-4|TRBD1|NA|TRBV7-3
TGTGCCAGCAGCCACCAACGAACAGGGGTTCGAACTAATGAAAAACTGTTTTTT
CASSHQRTGVRTNEKLFF
>TRBJ1-1|NA|NA|TRBV6-1
TGTGCCAGCAGCGAAGCAGGGACTCGGGCTTTCTTT
CASSEAGTRAFF
>TRBJ2-1|NA|NA|TRBV29-1
TGCAGCGTTGAGAGCGGCTTCAATGAGCAGTTCTTC
CSVESGFNEQFF
>TRBJ2-5|TRBD2|once|TRBV19
TGTGCCAGTAGCAGCGGGGGCCAAGAGACCCAGTACTTC
CASSSGGQETQYF
>TRBJ1-6|NA|NA|TRBV21-1
TGTGCCAGCAGCAAAGTTCGGAGGGAGTATAATTCACCCCTCCACTTT
CASSKVRREYNSPLHF
>TRBJ2-5|TRBD2|NA|TRBV9
TGTGCCAGCCGCCCGGGAGGAGGAGAGACCCAGTACTTC
CASRPGGGETQYF
>TRBJ2-1|NA|once|TRBV6-5
TGTGCCAGCAGTTACTCATGGGACAAGATCAATGAGCAGTTCTTC
CASSYSWDKINEQFF
>TRBJ2-2|TRBD1|NA|TRBV29-1
TGCAGCGGGAGACAGGGACCTGACACCGGGGAGCTGTTTTTT
CSGRQGPDTGELFF
>TRBJ2-5|NA|NA|TRBV6-5
TGTGCCAGCAGTTACTCCCAGGGTAGGGGGGAGACCCAGTACTTC
CASSYSQGRGETQYF
>TRBJ2-3|TRBD2|NA|TRBV7-3
TGTGCCAGCAGCCCTGGCACTAGCGGGAACACAGATACGCAGTATTTT
CASSPGTSGNTDTQYF
>TRBJ2-3|NA|NA|TRBV19
TGTGCCACCAGTTCTCGCCACTACACAGATACGCAGTATTTT
CATSSRHYTDTQYF
>TRBJ2-2|NA|NA|TRBV7-6
TGTGCCAGCAGCTTCCCCTTCGAGGGCGCCGGGGAGCTGTTTTTT
CASSFPFEGAGELFF
>TRBJ1-4|TRBD1|NA|TRBV6-1
TGTGCCAGCAGTGGGACAGGCAGGGTAGGGGAAAAACTGTTTTTT
CASSGTGRVGEKLFF
>TRBJ2-3|NA|NA|TRBV11-2
TGTGCCAGCAGCCACGACAGGAGCACAGATACGCAGTATTTT
CASSHDRSTDTQYF
>TRBJ1-6|TRBD1|NA|TRBV6-5
TGTGCCAGCAGTTACAGGGGGCGAGATTCACCCCTCCACTTT
CASSYRGRDSPLHF
>TRBJ2-1|TRBD1|NA|TRBV29-1
TGCAGCGTTCGACAGGGTCAGGGGCAGTTCTTC
CSVRQGQGQFF